This section outlines one T cell receptor (beta chain) sequence together with its context. Its target antigen remains unknown. Base qualities are not recorded, but no much larger clone differs from it by a single base. These data are taken from a study of T cell repertoires in cytomegalovirus infection (dated by TCRdb to between 2018 and 2020). About the investigation overall: The peptide stimulations were aimed at well-studied HLA-B-restricted epitopes as well as recently identified HLA-C-restricted CMV epitopes, whose presentation resists viral immunomodulation. The HLA type of each donor mattered for the analysis, because public TCR beta signatures pointed to carriage of CMV infection along with the matching HLA type. Points the paper makes about the study in general: The ex vivo response was dominated by HLA-C-restricted CMV-specific TCR beta clonotypes, and the single most frequent clonotype in two of eight donors was supplied by these HLA-C-restricted clonotypes. In both this cohort and an independent roughly 350-donor cohort, the cumulative frequency of public TCR beta family members distinguished carriers of CMV infection plus the relevant HLA type.

Relative to germline, V is missing 4 bases and J is missing 3 bases, with 4 bases of the junction outside any gene match. Measured from the cysteine to the phenylalanine, the CDR3 is 13 residues long. Only the CDR3 region is kept as DNA, spanning 39 bases read in frame from base 1. The germline V gene specifies SGHRS as CDR1 and YFSETQ as CDR2. Sequencing took place on an Illumina HiSeq 1500. TCRdb cleaned the public reads at Q25 with fastp, built clones with MiXCR and kept in-frame beta chains. Each CDR3 protein gets just one entry, which takes the most common genes and DNA from the rows behind it. Recorded for this sample are 300,000 to 400,000 distinct CDR3 sequences; about 28% of them occurred a single time. Around 20% of the sample is held by the ten biggest clonotypes. Explained via the paper, the treatment or condition label denotes: in vitro stimulation with specific CMV peptide epitopes to enrich CMV-specific T cells.

This TCR was sampled from a human donor in good health (CMV status not recorded). Some clones in this sample may be carry-over from other donors' samples. The chain was built from TRBV5-1 and TRBJ2-7; the central 7 bases match TRBD1. Material: cultured PBMCs, obtained from culture after CMV antigen stimulation. The nucleotide sequence reads TGCGCCAGCAGCACCGGGGACAGCTACGAGCAGTACTTC. It codes for CASSTGDSYEQYF.